This T cell receptor beta chain stems from a study of glioma-infiltrating T cells. This clonotype was detected ten times or more. The iRepertoire nested amplicon-rescue multiplex PCR amplified TCR alpha and beta CDR3s from RNA. One-step reverse transcription and amplification started from approximately 100-400 ng of tissue mRNA or PBMC total RNA. Each CDR3 protein is one row after TCRdb ran MiXCR on the multiplex PCR reads. Of about 130,000 distinct CDR3 sequences detected, about 22% appear once; the ten largest clones hold 27%. CDR3 length equals 13 residues. V was pared by 7 bases and J by 5 bases, with 4 bases of the junction left unmatched. Germline assignment: CDR1 MNHNS and CDR2 SASEGT.

This TCR derives from a human donor with low-grade glioma or glioblastoma, undergoing nonglioma brain surgery, or in good health (not recorded which). This chain joins TRBV6-1 and TRBJ1-2; 10 bases line up with TRBD1. Sequencing was carried out using glioma tissue, nonneoplastic brain tissue, or PBMCs (not recorded which). CDR3 sequence: CASNPGQGYGYTF. As DNA, the CDR3 is TGTGCCAGCAATCCGGGACAGGGGTATGGCTACACCTTC.